What follows are 23 T cell receptor beta chains derived from one specimen sequenced in a study of control samples from healthy donors and cancer patients. Profiling relied on immunoSEQ multiplex PCR, and the TCRdb table lists in-frame clones only, not all of them. The sample lists fewer than 120,000 clones, approximately 90% seen once, with roughly 3.5% in the top ten. The sample was PBMCs. These TCRs come from an older woman with lung cancer.

The V and J genes are TRBV3-1 (or the pseudogene TRBV3-2) and TRBJ1-1, with D uncertain. Germline values: CDR1 LGHDT, CDR2 YNNKEL (reference sequence). Trimming removed 6 bases from V and 1 base from J, with 12 bases in between. CDR3 length: 14 amino acids. CDR3 residues: CASSPGLPNTEAFF. CDR3 in DNA: TGTGCCAGCAGTCCCGGACTGCCGAACACTGAAGCTTTCTTT.

The chain employs TRBV23-1 and TRBJ1-2; D may be TRBD1 (5 bases). TRBV23-1 falls under the ORF class, with uncertain function. V lost 0 bases and J 0 bases, leaving 8 bases between the germline ends. The CDR3 sequence is 15 residues long. The CDR3 here is CASSQSRVANYGYTF. Here the CDR3 DNA reads TGCGCCAGCAGTCAATCCAGGGTTGCTAACTATGGCTACACCTTC.

The chain recombines TRBV7-8 with TRBJ1-1, with D maybe TRBD1 (6 bases). V was pared by 2 bases and J by 10 bases, with 11 bases between. Germline CDR1 reads SGHVS; CDR2 reads FQNEAQ. The CDR3 length is 12 residues. CDR3 sequence: CASSLNNRAAFF. As DNA, the CDR3 is TGTGCCAGCAGCTTAAACAACAGGGCAGCTTTCTTT.

This chain uses TRBV20-1 with TRBJ1-2; 7 bases are shared with TRBD1. The germline gives CDR1 DFQATT, CDR2 SNEGSKA (reference sequence). V dropped 3 bases and J dropped 3; count of bases not matched to a gene: 4. The CDR3 contains 13 residues. The CDR3 nucleotides are TGCAGTGCTAGTAACAGGGGTGACTATGGCTACACCTTC. Translating gives CSASNRGDYGYTF.

The chain combines TRBV7-3 with TRBJ2-1; 11 nucleotides agree with TRBD2. This CDR3 has 14 residues. V trimming: 5 bases; J trimming: 3 bases; junction bases outside the gene matches: 0. CDR1 and CDR2 from the germline V gene are SGHTA and FQGTGA. DNA for the CDR3: TGTGCCAGCAGCACTAGCGGGAGCTACAATGAGCAGTTCTTC. The encoded protein is CASSTSGSYNEQFF.

This clone was observed once. V gene TRBV5-4 combines with J gene TRBJ2-7; D is unclear. The CDR3 is 12 amino acids. Germline V CDR1 and CDR2: SGHNT, YYREEE (reference sequence). V was trimmed by 3 bases and J by 4 bases, leaving 8 bases between them. CDR3: CASSYDSYEQYF. CDR3 in DNA: TGTGCCAGCAGCTATGACTCTTACGAGCAGTACTTC. Variable domain in full (rest from reference TRBV5-4 and TRBJ2-7): ETGVTQSPTHLIKTRGQQVTLRCSSQSGHNTVSWYQQALGQGPQFIFQYYREEENGRGNFPPRFSGLQFPNYSSELNVNALELDDSALYLCASSYDSYEQYFGPGTRLTVT.

The chain carries TRBV9 and TRBJ1-6, with TRBD1 matching over 9 bases. With 3 bases clipped from V and 7 bases from J, the junction kept 5 bases outside the gene matches. Germline loops: CDR1 SGDLS, CDR2 YYNGEE. This CDR3 contains 15 residues. This CDR3 is CASSDRDRVNSPLHF. The CDR3 DNA follows: TGTGCCAGCAGCGACCGGGACAGGGTCAATTCACCCCTCCACTTT.

The chain couples TRBV7-9 to TRBJ1-1, with D hard to call. Germline assignment: CDR1 SEHNR and CDR2 FQNEAQ (reference sequence). Trimming removed 7 bases at V and 0 bases at J, with 15 bases between. This CDR3 is 15 amino acids long. Here the CDR3 DNA reads TGTGCCAGCACCCTTAGCGGCGGAATGAACACTGAAGCTTTCTTT. As protein: CASTLSGGMNTEAFF.

This chain uses TRBV9 with TRBJ1-1; 7 bases agree with TRBD1. The CDR3 runs 15 residues. The V gene's germline CDR1 is SGDLS and CDR2 YYNGEE. The trim removed 3 bases at V and 1 base at J, leaving 6 bases unmatched. The CDR3: CASSGQGWENTEAFF. CDR3 coding DNA: TGTGCCAGCAGCGGACAGGGATGGGAGAACACTGAAGCTTTCTTT.

The chain recombines TRBV13 with TRBJ2-3; D assignment may be TRBD1 or TRBD2 (6 bases each). Germline CDR1 reads PRHDT; CDR2 reads FYEKMQ (reference sequence). V was trimmed by 5 bases and J by 0 bases, leaving 12 bases between them. The CDR3 sequence is 15 residues long. CDR3 in amino acids: CASSGGGVSTDTQYF. In DNA form, the CDR3 reads TGTGCCAGCAGCGGAGGGGGAGTTAGCACAGATACGCAGTATTTT.

This chain joins TRBV19 and TRBJ2-5; TRBD1 or TRBD2 may be the D gene (5 bases each). CDR3 size: 15 residues. Trimming shortened V by 8 bases and J by 5 bases, and 21 bases separated the two germline ends. The germline gives CDR1 LNHDA, CDR2 SQIVND (reference sequence). CDR3 residues: CASGIPGSGRETQYF. In DNA, the CDR3 is TGTGCCAGTGGGATACCAGGGTCGGGACGGGAGACCCAGTACTTC.

This sequence joins TRBV7-2 and TRBJ1-3, with D possibly being TRBD1 (5 bases). This CDR3 region has 15 residues. Germline CDR1 SGHTA, CDR2 FQGNSA. V lost 3 bases and J 4 bases, leaving 13 bases between the germline ends. The CDR3 reads CASSFGQTKGNTIYF. The CDR3 nucleotides read TGTGCCAGCAGCTTCGGACAAACTAAAGGAAACACCATATATTTT.

The V call is TRBV7-9, the J call TRBJ1-5; D not certain. This CDR3 has 12 residues. CDR1 is SEHNR, CDR2 FQNEAQ, per germline (reference sequence). With 3 bases removed from V and 3 bases from J, the gap between germline ends came to 3 bases. The CDR3 DNA is TGTGCCAGCAGCTTTAACAATCAGCCCCAGCATTTT. Amino acid sequence: CASSFNNQPQHF.

The chain recombines TRBV2 with TRBJ2-5, with 8 nucleotides matching TRBD2. This CDR3 spans 14 amino acids. Trimming removed 7 bases from V and 3 bases from J; junction bases left unmatched: 7. Germline-derived CDR1 and CDR2 are SNHLY and FYNNEI. As DNA, the CDR3 is TGTGCCAGCAAATGGCGGGGGGCGGAAGAGACCCAGTACTTC. Amino acids: CASKWRGAEETQYF.

This chain joins TRBV4-2 and TRBJ2-3, with 9 bases fitting TRBD2. Trimming at V came to 0 bases and at J to 2 bases, leaving 6 bases not matched to a gene. The CDR3 contains 17 residues. Germline V gene lookup returns CDR1 LGHNA and CDR2 YNFKEQ. The CDR3 loop is CASSQDQRGADTDTQYF. The CDR3 nucleotides read TGTGCCAGCAGCCAAGATCAGCGGGGGGCGGACACAGATACGCAGTATTTT.

This clone was found once. The rearrangement joins TRBV19 to TRBJ1-3, with D possibly TRBD1 on 6 matching bases. V dropped 5 bases and J dropped 0 bases, with 14 bases sitting between them. CDR3 length equals 16 residues. Germline loops: CDR1 LNHDA, CDR2 SQIVND (reference sequence). CDR3 DNA sequence: TGTGCCAGTAGTCCCACTCGGACAGACTCTGGAAACACCATATATTTT. Translated: CASSPTRTDSGNTIYF.

The chain employs TRBV4-3 and TRBJ2-4; D is unclear. The V and J ends lost 1 base and 1 base respectively, with 11 bases between them. Germline V gene data show CDR1 as LGHNA and CDR2 as YSLEER. The CDR3 has 16 residues. This CDR3 is CASSQGDLSAKNIQYF. DNA for the CDR3: TGCGCCAGCAGCCAAGGGGATCTTTCGGCCAAAAACATTCAGTACTTC.

The chain couples TRBV7-3 to TRBJ2-2; D gene ambiguous. The CDR3 is 15 residues long. The germline V and J ends were trimmed by 4 bases and 2 bases, with 11 bases remaining between them. CDR1 and CDR2 (germline): SGHTA, FQGTGA. The CDR3: CASSSSPANTGELFF. CDR3 DNA: TGTGCCAGCAGCTCATCCCCCGCTAACACCGGGGAGCTGTTTTTT.

CDR3 sequence reads: CASSLISQGADTQYF. The CDR3 DNA reads as TGTGCCAGCAGCTTGATATCCCAGGGGGCAGATACGCAGTATTTT. This chain uses TRBV5-4 with TRBJ2-3, with TRBD1 matching over 7 bases. This CDR3 has 15 amino acids. Losses at the gene ends were 1 base for V and 4 bases for J; bases not matched to a gene: 6. Germline CDR1 SGHNT, CDR2 YYREEE (reference sequence).

This clone was observed a single time. This chain uses TRBV30 with TRBJ1-2; 7 nucleotides line up with TRBD1. J gave up 8 bases and V 2 bases, and 8 bases lay outside the gene matches. The germline V gene has CDR1 GTSNPN and CDR2 SVGIG (reference sequence). The CDR3 sequence is 13 residues long. CDR3 DNA: TGTGCCTGGAGTACACAGGGGACTATGGGCTACACCTTC. This translates into CAWSTQGTMGYTF.

The CDR3 bases are TGTGCCAGCAGCCACGCACTCCGGACAGAGAAAACGCAGTATTTT. Translation: CASSHALRTEKTQYF. The V and J genes are TRBV7-2 and TRBJ2-3, with D possibly matching TRBD1 (6 bases). V was pared by 5 bases and J by 9 bases, with 21 bases between. The CDR3 covers 15 residues. Germline V lookup: CDR1 SGHTA, CDR2 FQGNSA.

This sequence joins TRBV5-1 and TRBJ2-3; TRBD1 aligns across 7 bases. Trimming cost V 3 bases and J 4 bases; bases outside gene matches: 8. CDR3 size: 15 residues. Germline V gene data show CDR1 as SGHRS and CDR2 as YFSETQ. The DNA for the CDR3 is TGCGCCAGCAGCTCCTCCGGGACAGCGGCAGATACGCAGTATTTT. It translates to CASSSSGTAADTQYF.

The rearrangement links TRBV28 to TRBJ1-2; unclear D gene. Trimming left V 6 bases short and J 1 base short, with 18 bases between. Germline V gives CDR1 MDHEN, CDR2 SYDVKM. The CDR3 consists of 16 residues. The DNA of the CDR3 is TGTGCCAGCAGCCCGATGGGTATGGGGTTTAACTATGGCTACACCTTC. Residues: CASSPMGMGFNYGYTF.